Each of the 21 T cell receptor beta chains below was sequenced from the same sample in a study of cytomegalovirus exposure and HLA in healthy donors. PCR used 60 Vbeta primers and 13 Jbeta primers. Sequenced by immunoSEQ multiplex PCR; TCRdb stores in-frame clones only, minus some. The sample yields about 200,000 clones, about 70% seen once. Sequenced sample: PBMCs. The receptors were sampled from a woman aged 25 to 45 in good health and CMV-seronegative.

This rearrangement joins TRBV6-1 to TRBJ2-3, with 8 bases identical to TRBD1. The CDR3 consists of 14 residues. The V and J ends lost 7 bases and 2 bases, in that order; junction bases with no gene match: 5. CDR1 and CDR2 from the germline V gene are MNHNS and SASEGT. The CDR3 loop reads CASNGRGLTDTQYF. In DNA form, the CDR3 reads TGTGCCAGCAATGGCAGGGGGCTCACAGATACGCAGTATTTT.

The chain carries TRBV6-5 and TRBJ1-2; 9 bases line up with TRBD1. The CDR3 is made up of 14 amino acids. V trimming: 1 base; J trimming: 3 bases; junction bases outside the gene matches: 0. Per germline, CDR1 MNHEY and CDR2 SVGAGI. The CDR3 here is CASSYWTGDYGYTF. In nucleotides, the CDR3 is TGTGCCAGCAGTTACTGGACAGGGGACTATGGCTACACCTTC.

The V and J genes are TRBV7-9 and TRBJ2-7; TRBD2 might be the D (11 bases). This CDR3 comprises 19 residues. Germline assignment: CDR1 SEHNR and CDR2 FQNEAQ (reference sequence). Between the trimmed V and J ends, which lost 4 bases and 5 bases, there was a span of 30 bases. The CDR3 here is CASSSGGTGVLAGAHEQYF. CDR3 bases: TGTGCCAGCAGCTCCGGAGGGACAGGGGTACTAGCGGGAGCCCACGAGCAGTACTTC.

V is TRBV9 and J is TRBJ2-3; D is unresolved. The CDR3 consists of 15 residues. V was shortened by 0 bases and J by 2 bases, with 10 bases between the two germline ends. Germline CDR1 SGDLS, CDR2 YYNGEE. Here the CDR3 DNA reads TGTGCCAGCAGCGTAGACTCCCTGCTCACAGATACGCAGTATTTT. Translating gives CASSVDSLLTDTQYF.

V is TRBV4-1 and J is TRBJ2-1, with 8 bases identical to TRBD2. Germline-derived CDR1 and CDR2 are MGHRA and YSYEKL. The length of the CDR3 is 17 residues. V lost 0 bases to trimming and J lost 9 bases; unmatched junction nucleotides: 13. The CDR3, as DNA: TGCGCCAGCAGCCAAGATTTGATCCCAGCGGGAGTAGGTGAGCAGTTCTTC. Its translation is CASSQDLIPAGVGEQFF.

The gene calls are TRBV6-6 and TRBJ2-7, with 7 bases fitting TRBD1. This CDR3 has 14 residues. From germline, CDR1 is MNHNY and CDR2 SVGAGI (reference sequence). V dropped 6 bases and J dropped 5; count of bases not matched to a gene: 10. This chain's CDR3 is CASRPPGQNNEQYF. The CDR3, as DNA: TGTGCCAGCAGACCTCCGGGACAGAACAACGAGCAGTACTTC.

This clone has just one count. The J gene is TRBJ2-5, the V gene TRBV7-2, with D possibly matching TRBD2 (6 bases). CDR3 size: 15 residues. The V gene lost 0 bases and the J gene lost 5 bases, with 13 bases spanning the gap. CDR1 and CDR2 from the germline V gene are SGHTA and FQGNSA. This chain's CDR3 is CASSLARNGGETQYF. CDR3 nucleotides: TGTGCCAGCAGCTTAGCGCGGAACGGAGGGGAGACCCAGTACTTC.

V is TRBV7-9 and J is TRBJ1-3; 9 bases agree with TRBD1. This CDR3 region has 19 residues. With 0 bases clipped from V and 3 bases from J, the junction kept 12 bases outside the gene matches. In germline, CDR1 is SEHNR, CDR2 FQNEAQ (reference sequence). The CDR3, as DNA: TGTGCCAGCAGCTTAGCTACCGGGACAGGGAAACTCATTGGAAACACCATATATTTT. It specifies CASSLATGTGKLIGNTIYF.

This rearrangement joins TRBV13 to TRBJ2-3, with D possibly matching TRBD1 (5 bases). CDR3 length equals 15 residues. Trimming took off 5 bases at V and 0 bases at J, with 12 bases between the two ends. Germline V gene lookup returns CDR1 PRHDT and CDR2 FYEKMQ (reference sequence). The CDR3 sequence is CASSPRQGSTDTQYF. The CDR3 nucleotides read TGTGCCAGCAGCCCCCGGCAGGGAAGCACAGATACGCAGTATTTT.

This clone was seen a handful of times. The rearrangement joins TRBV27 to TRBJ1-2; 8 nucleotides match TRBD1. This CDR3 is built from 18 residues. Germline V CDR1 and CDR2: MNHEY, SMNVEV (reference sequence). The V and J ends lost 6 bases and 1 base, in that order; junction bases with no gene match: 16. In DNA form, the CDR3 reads TGTGCCAGCAGGAAATTCCCCGGGACAGGCACTCGTAACTATGGCTACACCTTC. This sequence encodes CASRKFPGTGTRNYGYTF.

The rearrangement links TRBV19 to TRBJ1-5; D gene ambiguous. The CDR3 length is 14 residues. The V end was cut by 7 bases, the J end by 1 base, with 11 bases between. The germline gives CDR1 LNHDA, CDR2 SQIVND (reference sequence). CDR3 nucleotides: TGTGCCAGTACCGTCAGTATCAGCAATCAGCCCCAGCATTTT. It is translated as CASTVSISNQPQHF.

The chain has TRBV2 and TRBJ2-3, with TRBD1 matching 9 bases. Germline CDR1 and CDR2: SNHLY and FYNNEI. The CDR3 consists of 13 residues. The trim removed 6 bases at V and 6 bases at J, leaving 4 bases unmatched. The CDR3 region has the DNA TGTGCCAGCAGCCGGGACAGGGATGATACGCAGTATTTT. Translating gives CASSRDRDDTQYF.

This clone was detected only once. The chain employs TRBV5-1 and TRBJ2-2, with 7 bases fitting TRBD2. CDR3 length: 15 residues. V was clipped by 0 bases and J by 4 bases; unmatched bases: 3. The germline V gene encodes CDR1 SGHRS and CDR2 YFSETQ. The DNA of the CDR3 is TGCGCCAGCAGCTTGGAGGAGCGGGGCACCGGGGAGCTGTTTTTT. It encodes CASSLEERGTGELFF.

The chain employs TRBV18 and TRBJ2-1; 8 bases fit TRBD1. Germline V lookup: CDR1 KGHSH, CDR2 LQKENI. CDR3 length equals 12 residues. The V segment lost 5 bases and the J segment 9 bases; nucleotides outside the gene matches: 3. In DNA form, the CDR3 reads TGTGCCAGCTCATCGACAGGGGTTGAGCAGTTCTTC. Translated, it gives CASSSTGVEQFF. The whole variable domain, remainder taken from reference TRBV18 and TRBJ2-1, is NAGVMQNPRHLVRRRGQEARLRCSPMKGHSHVYWYRQLPEEGLKFMVYLQKENIIDESGMPKERFSAEFPKEGPSILRIQQVVRGDSAAYFCASSSTGVEQFFGPGTRLTVL.

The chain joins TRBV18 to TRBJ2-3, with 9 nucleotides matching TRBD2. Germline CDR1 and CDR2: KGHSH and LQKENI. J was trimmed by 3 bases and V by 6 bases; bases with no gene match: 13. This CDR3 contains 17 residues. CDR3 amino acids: CASSQSASGTGTDTQYF. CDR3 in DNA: TGTGCCAGCTCCCAAAGCGCTAGCGGGACCGGGACAGATACGCAGTATTTT. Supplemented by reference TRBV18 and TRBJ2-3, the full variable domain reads NAGVMQNPRHLVRRRGQEARLRCSPMKGHSHVYWYRQLPEEGLKFMVYLQKENIIDESGMPKERFSAEFPKEGPSILRIQQVVRGDSAAYFCASSQSASGTGTDTQYFGPGTRLTVL.

The CDR3 DNA follows: TGCGCCAGCAGCTCGGAGCGGGGCTTGGAGACCCAGTACTTC. It is translated as CASSSERGLETQYF. J is TRBJ2-5 and V is TRBV5-1, with TRBD2 identical over 7 bases. This CDR3 region has 14 residues. Per germline, CDR1 SGHRS and CDR2 YFSETQ. Trimming took 3 bases from V and 5 from J; bases not matched to a gene: 7.

For the CDR3, the DNA is TGTGCCAGCAGCGTAGCACAGGACAGGCCCATCTCTGGGGCCAACGTCCTGACTTTC. Translation: CASSVAQDRPISGANVLTF. The rearrangement links TRBV9 to TRBJ2-6, with 7 bases identical to TRBD1. The junction had 9 bases not matched to a gene; V was cut back by 0 bases and J by 0 bases. Germline V gene lookup returns CDR1 SGDLS and CDR2 YYNGEE. This CDR3 spans 19 amino acids.

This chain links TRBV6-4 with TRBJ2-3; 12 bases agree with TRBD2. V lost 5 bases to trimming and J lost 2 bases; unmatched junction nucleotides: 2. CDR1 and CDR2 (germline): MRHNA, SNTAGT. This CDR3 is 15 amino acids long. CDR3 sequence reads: CASSWTSGTTDTQYF. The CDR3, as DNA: TGTGCCAGCAGTTGGACTAGCGGGACCACAGATACGCAGTATTTT.

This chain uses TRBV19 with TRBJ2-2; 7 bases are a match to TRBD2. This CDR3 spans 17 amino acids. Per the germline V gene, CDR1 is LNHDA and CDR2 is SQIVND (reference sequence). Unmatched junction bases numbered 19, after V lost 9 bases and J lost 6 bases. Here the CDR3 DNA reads TGTGCCAGCGCCTCAAGGAGGGGCCTAGCGGATCCCGGGGAGCTGTTTTTT. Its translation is CASASRRGLADPGELFF.

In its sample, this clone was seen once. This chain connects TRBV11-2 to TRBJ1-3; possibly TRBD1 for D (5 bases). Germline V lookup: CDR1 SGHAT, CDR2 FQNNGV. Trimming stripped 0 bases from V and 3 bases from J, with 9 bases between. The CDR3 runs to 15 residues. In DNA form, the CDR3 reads TGTGCCAGCAGCTTAGAAGGGGTACGTGGAAACACCATATATTTT. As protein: CASSLEGVRGNTIYF.

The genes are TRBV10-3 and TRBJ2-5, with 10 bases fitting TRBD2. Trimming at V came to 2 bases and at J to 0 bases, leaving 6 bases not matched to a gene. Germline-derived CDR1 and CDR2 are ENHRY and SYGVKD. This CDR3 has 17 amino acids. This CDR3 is CAISEPGLADHQETQYF. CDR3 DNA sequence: TGTGCCATCAGTGAGCCTGGACTAGCGGACCACCAAGAGACCCAGTACTTC.